This T cell receptor beta chain was recovered during a study of cytotoxic CD8 clonotypes in ibrutinib-treated CLL. Study-wide background: Average yields of around 260,000 productive templates and tens of thousands of productive rearrangements characterized the samples.

Turning to this clone: The antigen remains undetermined.

The assay was immunoSEQ multiplex PCR, and TCRdb's table has in-frame clones only and misses some. The sample has about 76,000 clones, over 80% seen once. Study findings and constraints: Under treatment, the uncommon public clonotypes either contracted or remained stable.

The sequencing here drew on PBMCs, taken after 24 months of ibrutinib treatment. The receptor's source is a human donor with chronic lymphocytic leukemia.

The CDR3 region is CASSLTPTTSSTDTQYF. CDR3 bases: TGTGCCAGCAGCTTAACCCCGACTACTTCTAGCACAGATACGCAGTATTTT. The chain has TRBV7-3 and TRBJ2-3; TRBD2 is a possible D gene (5 bases). CDR1 is SGHTA, CDR2 FQGTGA, per germline. V was pared by 0 bases and J by 0 bases, with 13 bases between. CDR3 length: 17 amino acids.